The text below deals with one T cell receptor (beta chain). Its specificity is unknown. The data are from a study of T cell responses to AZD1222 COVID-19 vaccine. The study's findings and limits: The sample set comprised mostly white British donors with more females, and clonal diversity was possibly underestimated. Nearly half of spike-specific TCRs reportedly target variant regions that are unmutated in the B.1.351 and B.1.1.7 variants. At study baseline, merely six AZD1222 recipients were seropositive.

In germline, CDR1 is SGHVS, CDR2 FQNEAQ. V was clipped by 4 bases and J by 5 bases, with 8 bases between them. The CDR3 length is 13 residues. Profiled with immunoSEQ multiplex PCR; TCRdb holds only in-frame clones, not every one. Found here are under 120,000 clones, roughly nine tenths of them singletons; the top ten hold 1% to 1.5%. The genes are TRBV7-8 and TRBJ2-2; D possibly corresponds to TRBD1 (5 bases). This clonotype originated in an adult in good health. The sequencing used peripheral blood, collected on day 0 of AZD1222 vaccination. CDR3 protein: CASSSQGTGELFF. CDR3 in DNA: TGTGCCAGCAGCTCCCAGGGAACCGGGGAGCTGTTTTTT.